This TCR beta chain was obtained from a study of regulatory T cells in long-lasting Graves disease. The overall study: A definition of persistent Graves' disease required over 5 years of antithyroid drugs plus positive TSH receptor antibodies.

This clonotype was recorded a few times. The target antigen is unknown. This CDR3 contains 14 residues. Germline CDR1 and CDR2: LGHDT and YNNKEL (reference sequence). Trimming removed 7 bases at V and 1 base at J, with 13 bases between. Indicated time point: persistent/refractory GD, antithyroid drugs over 5 years with positive TRAb. PBMC-derived RNA was used for the TCR library. Whole-study findings and limits: Because few samples were included, accuracy may have been lower. Patients with persistent disease shared 2,700 or so public clonotypes, outpacing the roughly 1,000 shared by new patients.

Construction of the TCR beta libraries employed iRepertoire HTBI primers in conjunction with Arm-PCR of CDR3 regions. TCRdb re-analysed the multiplex PCR reads in MiXCR, keeping a single row per CDR3 protein. The repertoire consists of some 430,000 distinct CDR3 sequences, with 20% to 25% occurring once and the leading ten covering more than 6%. The TCR sequence derives from a female donor with Graves disease. The V call is TRBV3-1, the J call TRBJ1-1, with D hard to call. The material sequenced was peripheral blood mononuclear cells (PBMCs), taken when the disease was refractory, from a patient treated with antithyroid drugs. This CDR3 is CASTRGSSNTEAFF. Here the CDR3 DNA reads TGTGCCAGCACCCGGGGAAGTTCGAACACTGAAGCTTTCTTT.